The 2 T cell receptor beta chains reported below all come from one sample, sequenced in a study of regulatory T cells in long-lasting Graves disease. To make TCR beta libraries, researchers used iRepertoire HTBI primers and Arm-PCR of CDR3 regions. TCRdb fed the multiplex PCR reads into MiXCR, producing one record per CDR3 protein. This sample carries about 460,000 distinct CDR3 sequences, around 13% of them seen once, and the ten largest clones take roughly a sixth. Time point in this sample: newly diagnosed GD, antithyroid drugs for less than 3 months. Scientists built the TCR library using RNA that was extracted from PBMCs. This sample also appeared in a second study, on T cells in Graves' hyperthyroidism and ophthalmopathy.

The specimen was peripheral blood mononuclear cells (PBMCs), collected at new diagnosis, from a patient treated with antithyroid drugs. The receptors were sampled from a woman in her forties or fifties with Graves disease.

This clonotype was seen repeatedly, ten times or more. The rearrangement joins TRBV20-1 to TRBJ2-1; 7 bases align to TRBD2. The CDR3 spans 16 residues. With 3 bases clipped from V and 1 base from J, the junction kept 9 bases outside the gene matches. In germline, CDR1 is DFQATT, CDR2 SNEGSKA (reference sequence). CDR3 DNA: TGCAGTGCTAGCAGGAGCGGGATAAGGTCCTACAATGAGCAGTTCTTC. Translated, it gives CSASRSGIRSYNEQFF.

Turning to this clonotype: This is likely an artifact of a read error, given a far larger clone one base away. The CDR3 loop is CASSTAATQGWAQYF. CDR3 bases: TGTGCCAGCAGTACTGCAGCAACCCAAGGGTGGGCCCAGTACTTC. The V and J genes are TRBV5-5 and TRBJ2-5; no firm D call. Germline V CDR1 and CDR2: SGHKS, YYEKEE (reference sequence). Trimming pared 5 bases from V and 9 bases from J, leaving 23 bases between. This CDR3 contains 15 residues.